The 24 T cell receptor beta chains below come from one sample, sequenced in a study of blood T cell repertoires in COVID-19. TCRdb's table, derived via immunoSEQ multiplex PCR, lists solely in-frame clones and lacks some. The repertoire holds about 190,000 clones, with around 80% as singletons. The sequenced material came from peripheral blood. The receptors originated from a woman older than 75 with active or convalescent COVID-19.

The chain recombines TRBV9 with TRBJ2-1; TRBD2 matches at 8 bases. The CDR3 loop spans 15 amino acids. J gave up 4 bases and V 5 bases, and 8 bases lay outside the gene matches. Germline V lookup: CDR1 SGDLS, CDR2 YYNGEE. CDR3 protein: CASSTAGTSYNEQFF. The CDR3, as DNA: TGTGCCAGCAGTACCGCCGGGACTAGTTACAATGAGCAGTTCTTC.

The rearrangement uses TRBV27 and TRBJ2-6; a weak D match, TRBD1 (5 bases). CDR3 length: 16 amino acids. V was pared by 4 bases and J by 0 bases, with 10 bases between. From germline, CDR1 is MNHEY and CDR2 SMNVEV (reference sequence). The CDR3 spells CASSYTGSSGANVLTF. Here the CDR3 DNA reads TGTGCCAGCAGTTACACAGGTTCCTCTGGGGCCAACGTCCTGACTTTC.

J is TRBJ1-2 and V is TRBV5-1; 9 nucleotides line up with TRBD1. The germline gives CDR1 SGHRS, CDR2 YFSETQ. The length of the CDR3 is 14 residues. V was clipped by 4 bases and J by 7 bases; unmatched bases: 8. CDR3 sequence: CASSIPDRGGGYTF. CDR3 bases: TGCGCCAGCAGCATCCCGGACAGGGGAGGTGGCTACACCTTC.

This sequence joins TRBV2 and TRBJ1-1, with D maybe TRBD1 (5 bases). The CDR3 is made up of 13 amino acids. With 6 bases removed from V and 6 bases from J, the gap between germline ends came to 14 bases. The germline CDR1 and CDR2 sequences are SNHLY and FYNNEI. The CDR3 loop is CASRNQGFSEAFF. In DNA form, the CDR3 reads TGTGCCAGCAGAAACCAGGGTTTCTCTGAAGCTTTCTTT.

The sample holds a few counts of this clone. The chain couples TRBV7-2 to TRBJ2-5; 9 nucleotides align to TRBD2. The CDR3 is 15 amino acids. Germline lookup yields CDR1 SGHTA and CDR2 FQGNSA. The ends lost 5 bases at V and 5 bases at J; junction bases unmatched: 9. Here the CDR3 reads CASSPPGLARETQYF. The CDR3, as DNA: TGTGCCAGCAGCCCCCCGGGACTAGCAAGGGAGACCCAGTACTTC.

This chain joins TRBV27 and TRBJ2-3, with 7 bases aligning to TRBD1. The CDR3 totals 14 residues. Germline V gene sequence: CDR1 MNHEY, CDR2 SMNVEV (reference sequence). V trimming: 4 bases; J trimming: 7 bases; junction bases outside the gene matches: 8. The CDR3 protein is CASSSLTGIHTQYF. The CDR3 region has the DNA TGTGCCAGCAGTTCATTGACAGGGATCCATACGCAGTATTTT.

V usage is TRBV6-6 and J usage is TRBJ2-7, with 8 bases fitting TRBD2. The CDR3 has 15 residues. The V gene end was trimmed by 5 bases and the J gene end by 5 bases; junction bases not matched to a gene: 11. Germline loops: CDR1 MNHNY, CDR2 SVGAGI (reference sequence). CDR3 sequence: CASSTSWERGNEQYF. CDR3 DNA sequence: TGTGCCAGCAGTACGTCTTGGGAGCGGGGGAACGAGCAGTACTTC.

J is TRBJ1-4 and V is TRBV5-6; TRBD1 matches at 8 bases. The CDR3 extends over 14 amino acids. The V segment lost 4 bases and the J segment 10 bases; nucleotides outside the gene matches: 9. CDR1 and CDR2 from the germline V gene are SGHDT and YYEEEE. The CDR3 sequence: CASSPGGSFGKLFF. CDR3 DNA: TGTGCCAGCAGCCCAGGGGGCTCATTTGGAAAACTGTTTTTT.

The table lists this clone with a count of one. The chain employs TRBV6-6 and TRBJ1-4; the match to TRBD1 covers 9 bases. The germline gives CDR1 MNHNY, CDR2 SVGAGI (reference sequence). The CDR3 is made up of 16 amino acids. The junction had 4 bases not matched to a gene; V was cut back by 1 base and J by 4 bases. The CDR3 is CASSYLGQGVNEKLFF. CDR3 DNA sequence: TGTGCCAGCAGTTACTTGGGACAGGGTGTTAATGAAAAACTGTTTTTT.

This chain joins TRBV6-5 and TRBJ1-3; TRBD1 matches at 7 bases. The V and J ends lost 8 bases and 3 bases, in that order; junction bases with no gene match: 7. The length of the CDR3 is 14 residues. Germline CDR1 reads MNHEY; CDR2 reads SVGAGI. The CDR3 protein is CASADRTYGNTIYF. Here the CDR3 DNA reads TGTGCCAGCGCGGACAGGACTTATGGAAACACCATATATTTT.

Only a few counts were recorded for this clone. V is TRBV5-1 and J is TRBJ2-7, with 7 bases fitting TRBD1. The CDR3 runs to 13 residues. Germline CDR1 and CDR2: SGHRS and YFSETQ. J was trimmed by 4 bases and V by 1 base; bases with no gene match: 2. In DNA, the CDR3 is TGCGCCAGCAGCTTGACAGGGGAATACGAGCAGTACTTC. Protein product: CASSLTGEYEQYF.

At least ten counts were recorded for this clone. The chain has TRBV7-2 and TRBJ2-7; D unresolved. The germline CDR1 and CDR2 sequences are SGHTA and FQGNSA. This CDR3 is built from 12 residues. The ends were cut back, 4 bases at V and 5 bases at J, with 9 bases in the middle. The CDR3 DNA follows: TGTGCCAGCAGCTCCATAGTCCACGAGCAGTACTTC. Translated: CASSSIVHEQYF.

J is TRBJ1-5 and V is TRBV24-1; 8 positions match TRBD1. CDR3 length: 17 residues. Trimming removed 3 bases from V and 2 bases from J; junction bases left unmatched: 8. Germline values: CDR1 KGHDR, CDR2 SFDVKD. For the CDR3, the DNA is TGTGCCACCAGTGATCCAAGGACAGGGAATGGCAATCAGCCCCAGCATTTT. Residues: CATSDPRTGNGNQPQHF.

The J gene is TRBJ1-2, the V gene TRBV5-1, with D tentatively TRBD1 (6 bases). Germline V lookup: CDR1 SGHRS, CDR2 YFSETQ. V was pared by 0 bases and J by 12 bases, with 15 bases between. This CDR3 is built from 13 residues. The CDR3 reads CASSLETGKLNTF. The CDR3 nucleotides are TGCGCCAGCAGCTTGGAAACAGGGAAACTGAACACCTTC.

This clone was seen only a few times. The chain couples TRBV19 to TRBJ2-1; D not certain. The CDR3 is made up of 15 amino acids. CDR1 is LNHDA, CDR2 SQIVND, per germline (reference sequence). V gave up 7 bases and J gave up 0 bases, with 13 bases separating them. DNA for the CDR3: TGTGCCAGTACCAGCGCCCTATTCTCCTACAATGAGCAGTTCTTC. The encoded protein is CASTSALFSYNEQFF.

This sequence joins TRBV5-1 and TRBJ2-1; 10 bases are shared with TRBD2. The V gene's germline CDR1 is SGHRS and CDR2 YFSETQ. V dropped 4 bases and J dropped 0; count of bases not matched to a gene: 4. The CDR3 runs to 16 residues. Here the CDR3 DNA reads TGCGCCAGCAGCGAAGAGCGGGGGGGCTCCTACAATGAGCAGTTCTTC. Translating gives CASSEERGGSYNEQFF.

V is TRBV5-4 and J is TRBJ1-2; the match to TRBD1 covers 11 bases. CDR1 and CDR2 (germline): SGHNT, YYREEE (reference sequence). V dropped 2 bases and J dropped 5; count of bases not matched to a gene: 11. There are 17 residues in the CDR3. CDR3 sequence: CASSFDLGQGGRYGYTF. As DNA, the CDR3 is TGTGCCAGCAGCTTCGACCTGGGACAGGGGGGTCGGTATGGCTACACCTTC.

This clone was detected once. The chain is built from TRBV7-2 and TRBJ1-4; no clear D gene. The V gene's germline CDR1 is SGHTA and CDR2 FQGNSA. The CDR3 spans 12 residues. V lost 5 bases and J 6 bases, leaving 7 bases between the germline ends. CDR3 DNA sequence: TGTGCCAGCAGCAGCCGGTATGAAAAACTGTTTTTT. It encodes CASSSRYEKLFF.

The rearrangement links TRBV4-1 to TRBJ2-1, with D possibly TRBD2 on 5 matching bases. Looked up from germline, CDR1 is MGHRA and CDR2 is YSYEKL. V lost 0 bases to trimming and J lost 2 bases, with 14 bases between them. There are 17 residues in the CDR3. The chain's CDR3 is CASSQDPPSLAYNEQFF. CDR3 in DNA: TGCGCCAGCAGCCAAGATCCTCCTAGCTTGGCCTACAATGAGCAGTTCTTC.

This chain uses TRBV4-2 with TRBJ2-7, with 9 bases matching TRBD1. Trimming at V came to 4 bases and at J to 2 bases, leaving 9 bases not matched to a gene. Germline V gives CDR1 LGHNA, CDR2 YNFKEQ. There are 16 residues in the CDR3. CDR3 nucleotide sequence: TGTGCCAGCAGCCTTTCACAGGGGGCCGCTACCTACGAGCAGTACTTC. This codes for CASSLSQGAATYEQYF.

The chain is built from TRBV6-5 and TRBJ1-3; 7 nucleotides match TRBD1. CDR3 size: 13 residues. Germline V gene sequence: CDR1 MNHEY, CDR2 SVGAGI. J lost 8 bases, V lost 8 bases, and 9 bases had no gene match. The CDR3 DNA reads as TGTGCCAGCCACCGACAGGGTAGTGACACCATATATTTT. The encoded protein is CASHRQGSDTIYF.

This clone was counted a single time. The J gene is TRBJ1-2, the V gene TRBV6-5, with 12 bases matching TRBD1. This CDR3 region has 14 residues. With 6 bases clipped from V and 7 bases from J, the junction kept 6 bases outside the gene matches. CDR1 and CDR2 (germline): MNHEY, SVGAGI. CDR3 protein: CASSPGTGGTGYTF. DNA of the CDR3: TGTGCCAGCAGCCCAGGGACAGGGGGCACTGGCTACACCTTC.

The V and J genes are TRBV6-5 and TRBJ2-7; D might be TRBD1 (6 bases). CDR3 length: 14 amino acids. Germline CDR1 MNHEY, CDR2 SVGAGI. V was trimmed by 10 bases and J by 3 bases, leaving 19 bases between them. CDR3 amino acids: CATYLRGHDYEQYF. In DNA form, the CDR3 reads TGTGCCACCTACCTAAGGGGACACGACTACGAGCAGTACTTC.

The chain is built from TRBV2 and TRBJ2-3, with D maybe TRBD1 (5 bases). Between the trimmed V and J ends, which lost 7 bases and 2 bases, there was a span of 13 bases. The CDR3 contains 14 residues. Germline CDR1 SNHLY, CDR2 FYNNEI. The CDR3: CASNRLRNTDTQYF. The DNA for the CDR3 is TGTGCCAGCAACAGGTTGAGAAACACAGATACGCAGTATTTT.